The rows below give T cell receptor beta chains drawn from one sample of a study of cytomegalovirus exposure and HLA in healthy donors. The repertoire was sequenced with immunoSEQ multiplex PCR; TCRdb's copy has only in-frame clones and lacks some. Of about 94,000 clones detected, around two thirds appear once; the ten largest clones hold under 4%. The source material was PBMCs. The receptors were gathered from a man in his thirties or forties in good health and CMV-seronegative. The CDR3 runs from the conserved cysteine through the conserved F or W. A D gene is named only where the DNA matches it firmly. Only some rows state a clone size, as once, few, many or a class for expanded clones.

j_call | clone_size | v_call | d_call | cdr3_aa | cdr3_nt
TRBJ1-1 | few | TRBV5-1 | NA | CASSTQLRTEAFF | TGCGCCAGCAGCACCCAACTGAGGACTGAAGCTTTCTTT
TRBJ2-5 | NA | TRBV27 | TRBD2 | CASSFGTSGGTQETQYF | TGTGCCAGCAGTTTTGGGACTAGCGGGGGGACCCAAGAGACCCAGTACTTC
TRBJ1-6 | NA | TRBV14 | NA | CASSQVPGHIFSYNSPLHF | TGTGCCAGCAGCCAGGTTCCAGGGCACATTTTCTCCTATAATTCACCCCTCCACTTT
TRBJ2-3 | NA | TRBV5-8 | TRBD2 | CASSPGTSGRDLLDTQYF | TGTGCCAGCAGCCCCGGGACTAGCGGGCGGGATCTCCTAGATACGCAGTATTTT
TRBJ2-2 | NA | TRBV19 | TRBD1 | CASSSRDRGPWEGPGELFF | TGTGCCAGTAGTTCCCGGGACAGGGGCCCGTGGGAAGGGCCCGGGGAGCTGTTTTTT
TRBJ2-7 | NA | TRBV7-9 | NA | CASSLVPQSYEQYF | TGTGCCAGCAGCTTAGTGCCACAGAGCTACGAGCAGTACTTC
TRBJ2-1 | few | TRBV7-9 | NA | CASKLASGYNEQFF | TGTGCCAGTAAACTAGCAAGTGGATACAATGAGCAGTTCTTC
TRBJ2-1 | few | TRBV5-1 | TRBD2 | CASSPGLAGGNEQFF | TGCGCCAGCAGCCCCGGGCTAGCGGGGGGAAATGAGCAGTTCTTC
TRBJ1-5 | NA | TRBV13 | TRBD1 | CASSLRQGGSLNQPQHF | TGTGCCAGCAGCTTACGGCAGGGGGGTAGCCTAAATCAGCCCCAGCATTTT
TRBJ2-6 | NA | TRBV7-3 | NA | CASSLGTPGANVLTF | TGTGCCAGCAGCCTGGGGACTCCTGGGGCCAACGTCCTGACTTTC
TRBJ2-1 | NA | TRBV5-8 | TRBD2 | CASSLWRGAYNEQFF | TGTGCCAGCAGCTTGTGGCGGGGGGCCTACAATGAGCAGTTCTTC
TRBJ1-2 | few | TRBV6-1 | TRBD1 | CASSDTRQGAYGYTF | TGTGCCAGCAGTGATACGAGACAGGGTGCCTATGGCTACACCTTC
TRBJ2-3 | NA | TRBV30 | NA | CAWSVKRYYTDTQYF | TGTGCCTGGAGTGTAAAGCGGTATTACACAGATACGCAGTATTTT
TRBJ1-2 | once | TRBV5-1 | TRBD1 | CASSLEQGAYGYTF | TGCGCCAGCAGCTTGGAGCAGGGGGCTTATGGCTACACCTTC
TRBJ2-1 | NA | TRBV10-3 | NA | CAISGGSGDEQFF | TGTGCCATCAGTGGGGGTAGCGGCGATGAGCAGTTCTTC
TRBJ2-7 | once | TRBV29-1 | TRBD1 | CSVENVETGDYEQYF | TGCAGCGTTGAGAACGTAGAGACAGGGGACTACGAGCAGTACTTC
TRBJ2-3 | NA | TRBV4-3 | TRBD2 | CASSQGVGLVGTDTQYF | TGCGCCAGCAGCCAAGGGGTCGGACTAGTAGGCACAGATACGCAATATTTT
TRBJ1-5 | NA | TRBV28 | NA | CASSLFFRGANQPQHF | TGTGCCAGCAGTTTATTTTTCAGGGGAGCCAATCAGCCCCAGCATTTT
TRBJ2-2 | NA | TRBV29-1 | NA | CSVDPNGSGELFF | TGCAGCGTTGATCCGAACGGTTCCGGGGAGCTGTTTTTT
TRBJ2-7 | NA | TRBV9 | NA | CASSPGSSYEQYF | TGTGCCAGCAGCCCAGGGTCCTCCTACGAGCAGTACTTC
TRBJ2-7 | few | TRBV28 | TRBD1 | CASSHRDSDYEQYF | TGTGCCAGCAGTCACCGGGACAGTGATTACGAGCAGTACTTC
TRBJ2-1 | NA | TRBV7-3 | NA | CASSLSRDYEQFF | TGTGCCAGCAGCTTATCCCGAGACTATGAGCAGTTCTTC
TRBJ2-5 | few | TRBV10-3 | TRBD1 | CAISRDRGQETQYF | TGTGCCATATCCCGGGACAGGGGGCAAGAGACCCAGTACTTC
TRBJ2-6 | NA | TRBV4-2 | NA | CASRIRVDAPGANVLTF | TGTGCCAGCCGAATCAGGGTAGATGCGCCTGGGGCCAACGTCCTGACTTTC
TRBJ1-1 | few | TRBV5-1 | TRBD1 | CASRFQGDTEAFF | TGCGCCAGCAGGTTTCAGGGGGATACTGAAGCTTTCTTT
TRBJ2-7 | NA | TRBV18 | NA | CASSPGRGSTYEQYF | TGTGCCAGCTCACCAGGAAGGGGGAGTACCTACGAGCAGTACTTC
TRBJ1-2 | NA | TRBV5-1 | TRBD1 | CASSLDRGFEGYTF | TGCGCCAGCAGCTTGGACAGGGGCTTCGAGGGCTACACCTTC
TRBJ1-3 | NA | TRBV5-5 | NA | CASSLQIGNTIYF | TGTGCCAGCAGCTTGCAGATTGGAAACACCATATATTTT